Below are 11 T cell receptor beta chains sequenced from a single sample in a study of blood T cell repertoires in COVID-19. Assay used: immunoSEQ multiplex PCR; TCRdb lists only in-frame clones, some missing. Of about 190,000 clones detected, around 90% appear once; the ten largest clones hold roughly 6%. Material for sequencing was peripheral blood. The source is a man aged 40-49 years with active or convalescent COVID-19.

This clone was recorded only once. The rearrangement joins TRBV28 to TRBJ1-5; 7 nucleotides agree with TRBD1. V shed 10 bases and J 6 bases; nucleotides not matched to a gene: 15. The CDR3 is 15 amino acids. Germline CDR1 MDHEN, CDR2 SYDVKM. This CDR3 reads CAIGGSDRVFQPQHF. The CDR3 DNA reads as TGTGCCATCGGAGGCTCTGACAGGGTATTTCAGCCCCAGCATTTT.

CDR3 loop: CASSELDSPLHF. CDR3 sequence (DNA): TGTGCCAGCAGCGAGCTAGATTCACCCCTCCACTTT. V usage is TRBV7-9 and J usage is TRBJ1-6, with unresolved D. Per the germline V gene, CDR1 is SEHNR and CDR2 is FQNEAQ (reference sequence). CDR3 length: 12 residues. Trimming took 5 bases from V and 8 from J, leaving 7 bases between them.

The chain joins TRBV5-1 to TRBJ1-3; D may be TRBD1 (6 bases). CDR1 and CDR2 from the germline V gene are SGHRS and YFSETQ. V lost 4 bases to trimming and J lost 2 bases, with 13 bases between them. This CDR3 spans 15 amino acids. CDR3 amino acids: CASSVDSVPGNTIYF. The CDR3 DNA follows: TGCGCCAGCAGCGTGGACAGTGTCCCTGGAAACACCATATATTTT. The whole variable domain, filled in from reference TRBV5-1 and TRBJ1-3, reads KAGVTQTPRYLIKTRGQQVTLSCSPISGHRSVSWYQQTPGQGLQFLFEYFSETQRNKGNFPGRFSGRQFSNSRSEMNVSTLELGDSALYLCASSVDSVPGNTIYFGEGSWLTVV.

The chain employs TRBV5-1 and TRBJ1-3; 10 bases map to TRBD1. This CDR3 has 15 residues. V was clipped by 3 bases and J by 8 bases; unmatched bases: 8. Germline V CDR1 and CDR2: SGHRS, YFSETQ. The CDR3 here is CASSSRGQGGDTIYF. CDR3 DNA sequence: TGCGCCAGCAGCTCCCGCGGACAGGGGGGGGACACCATATATTTT.

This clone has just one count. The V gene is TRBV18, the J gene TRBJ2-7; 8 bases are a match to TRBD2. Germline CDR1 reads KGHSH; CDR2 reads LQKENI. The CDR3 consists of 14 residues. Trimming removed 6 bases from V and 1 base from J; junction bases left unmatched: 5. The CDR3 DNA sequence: TGTGCCAGCTCGTCCGGGACTAGTTCCTACGAGCAGTACTTC. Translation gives CASSSGTSSYEQYF. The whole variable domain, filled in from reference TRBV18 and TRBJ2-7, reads NAGVMQNPRHLVRRRGQEARLRCSPMKGHSHVYWYRQLPEEGLKFMVYLQKENIIDESGMPKERFSAEFPKEGPSILRIQQVVRGDSAAYFCASSSGTSSYEQYFGPGTRLTVT.

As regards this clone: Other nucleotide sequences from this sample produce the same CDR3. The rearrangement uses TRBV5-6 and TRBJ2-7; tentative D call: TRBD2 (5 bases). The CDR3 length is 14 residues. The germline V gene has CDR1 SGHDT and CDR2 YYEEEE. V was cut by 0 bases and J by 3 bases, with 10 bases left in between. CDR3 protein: CASSLGGDFYEQYF. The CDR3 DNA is TGTGCCAGCAGCTTGGGGGGAGACTTCTACGAGCAGTACTTC.

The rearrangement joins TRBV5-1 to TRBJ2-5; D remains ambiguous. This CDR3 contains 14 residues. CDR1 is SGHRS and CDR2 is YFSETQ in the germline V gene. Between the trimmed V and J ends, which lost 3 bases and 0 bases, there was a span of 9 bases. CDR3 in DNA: TGCGCCAGCAGCTGGGCGCAGAACCAAGAGACCCAGTACTTC. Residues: CASSWAQNQETQYF.

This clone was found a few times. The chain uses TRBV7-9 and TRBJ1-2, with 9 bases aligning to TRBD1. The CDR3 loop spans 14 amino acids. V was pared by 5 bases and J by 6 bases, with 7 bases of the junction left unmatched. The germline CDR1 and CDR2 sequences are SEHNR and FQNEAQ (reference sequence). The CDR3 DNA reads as TGTGCCAGCAGCACAGGGACAGGGAGTAATGGCTACACCTTC. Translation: CASSTGTGSNGYTF.

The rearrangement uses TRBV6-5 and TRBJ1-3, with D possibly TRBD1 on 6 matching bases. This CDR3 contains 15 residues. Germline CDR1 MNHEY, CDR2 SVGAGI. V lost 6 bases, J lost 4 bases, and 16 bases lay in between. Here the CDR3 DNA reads TGTGCCAGCAGCCCACAGGGAGTAGCGGGAAACACCATATATTTT. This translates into CASSPQGVAGNTIYF.

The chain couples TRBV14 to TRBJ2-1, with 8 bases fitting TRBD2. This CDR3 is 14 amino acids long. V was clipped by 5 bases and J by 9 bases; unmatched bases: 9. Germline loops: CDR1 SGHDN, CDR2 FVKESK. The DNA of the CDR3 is TGTGCCAGCAGCTCACTCGGGACTAGGGGTGAGCAGTTCTTC. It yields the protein CASSSLGTRGEQFF.

The CDR3 DNA reads TGTGCCAGCAGCTTGGATTGGAGCAGTCGTAACTTCTATGGCTACACCTTC. Translation: CASSLDWSSRNFYGYTF. V gene TRBV5-8 combines with J gene TRBJ1-2; D is undetermined. Germline assignment: CDR1 SGHTS and CDR2 YDEGEE. CDR3 length: 17 amino acids. V lost 0 bases to trimming and J lost 4 bases, with 19 bases between them.